This T cell receptor beta chain was documented in a study of naive and memory T cell subsets. Study results and caveats: Over 90% of naive TCR sequences appeared only once after error correction, unlike memory subsets.

This clonotype was picked up many times. Antigen: not known. The beta constant-region primer was an equimolar mix of two oligonucleotides covering TRBC1 and TRBC2. TCRdb fed the UMI-ligation and nested PCR reads into MiXCR, producing one record per CDR3 protein. The sample has over 75,000 distinct CDR3 sequences; around 13% are singletons. CMV status came from CD4+ IFNgamma after overnight CMV lysate stimulation. The CDR3 consists of 15 residues. Germline trimming cut 5 bases from V and 2 bases from J; bases unmatched to any gene: 6. Germline V gives CDR1 LNHDA, CDR2 SQIVND (reference sequence). The origin of this receptor is a human donor in good health. The chain couples TRBV19 to TRBJ2-5; 9 bases fit TRBD2. Sample: central memory CD4+ T cells from blood. CDR3 sequence (DNA): TGTGCCAGTAGTGGACTAGCGACAAATCAAGAGACCCAGTACTTC. Its protein is CASSGLATNQETQYF. The full variable domain, completed using reference TRBV19 and TRBJ2-5, is DGGITQSPKYLFRKEGQNVTLSCEQNLNHDAMYWYRQDPGQGLRLIYYSQIVNDFQKGDIAEGYSVSREKKESFPLTVTSAQKNPTAFYLCASSGLATNQETQYFGPGTRLLVL.